Following are 27 T cell receptor beta chains from one sample sequenced in a study of blood T cell repertoires in COVID-19. Measured with immunoSEQ multiplex PCR; TCRdb has only the in-frame clones, and not every one. The data contain some 130,000 clones, 70% to 85% of them singletons. Sequenced: peripheral blood. Receptors originate from a man aged 55 to 69 who had recovered from COVID-19.

The V and J genes are TRBV15 and TRBJ2-1, with 7 bases lining up with TRBD2. The germline V gene has CDR1 LNHNV and CDR2 YYDKDF (reference sequence). The CDR3 totals 16 residues. V lost 1 base, J lost 5 bases, and 8 bases stayed unmatched. The CDR3 here is CATSRGPAGPNNEQFF. The CDR3 DNA reads TGTGCCACCAGCAGAGGCCCAGCGGGGCCCAACAATGAGCAGTTCTTC. Full variable domain (missing parts from reference TRBV15 and TRBJ2-1): DAMVIQNPRYQVTQFGKPVTLSCSQTLNHNVMYWYQQKSSQAPKLLFHYYDKDFNNEADTPDNFQSRRPNTSFCFLDIRSPGLGDTAMYLCATSRGPAGPNNEQFFGPGTRLTVL.

The rearrangement joins TRBV6-2 or TRBV6-3 to TRBJ2-7; D call uncertain. This CDR3 contains 12 residues. The V gene's germline CDR1 is MNHEY and CDR2 SVGEGT. The germline V and J ends were trimmed by 0 bases and 6 bases, with 6 bases remaining between them. For the CDR3, the DNA is TGTGCCAGCAGTTACTCGAGGAGCGAGCAGTACTTC. Protein: CASSYSRSEQYF.

This rearrangement joins TRBV19 to TRBJ2-1; TRBD2 matches 14 bases. Germline V gives CDR1 LNHDA, CDR2 SQIVND (reference sequence). The CDR3 runs 16 residues. V lost 5 bases and J lost 7; bases outside the gene matches: 7. CDR3 DNA: TGTGCCAGTAGTCCCCGACTAGCGGGAGGGCGGAATGAGCAGTTCTTC. Protein sequence: CASSPRLAGGRNEQFF.

In its sample, this clone was seen a few times. The rearrangement uses TRBV4-1 and TRBJ1-2, with 8 bases fitting TRBD1. J was trimmed by 2 bases and V by 3 bases; bases with no gene match: 8. CDR1 MGHRA and CDR2 YSYEKL come from the germline V gene. The CDR3 runs 16 residues. CDR3 nucleotide sequence: TGCGCCAGCAGCCAGTCCAGGGGACAGGCGAACTATGGCTACACCTTC. This translates into CASSQSRGQANYGYTF.

The V and J genes are TRBV19 and TRBJ2-1, with D uncertain. The CDR3 spans 15 residues. The V gene's germline CDR1 is LNHDA and CDR2 SQIVND (reference sequence). Trimming removed 5 bases at V and 4 bases at J, with 15 bases between. As DNA, the CDR3 is TGTGCCAGTAGTGGCGAAGCTATGGAGTACAATGAGCAGTTCTTC. Its translation: CASSGEAMEYNEQFF.

The chain recombines TRBV2 with TRBJ2-2; D possibly corresponds to TRBD2 (5 bases). Trimming stripped 5 bases from V and 1 base from J, with 8 bases between. The CDR3 is 14 amino acids. In germline, CDR1 is SNHLY, CDR2 FYNNEI. CDR3 DNA sequence: TGTGCCAGCAGTTTACTAGAGAACACCGGGGAGCTGTTTTTT. This encodes CASSLLENTGELFF.

The chain links TRBV11-2 to TRBJ2-7; tentatively, D is TRBD2 (5 bases). The CDR3 covers 13 residues. V gave up 7 bases and J gave up 0 bases, with 10 bases separating them. Germline CDR1 and CDR2: SGHAT and FQNNGV. The CDR3 DNA follows: TGTGCCAGCACCAGGAGGCCCTCCTACGAGCAGTACTTC. This sequence encodes CASTRRPSYEQYF. The complete variable domain, with remaining parts taken from reference TRBV11-2 and TRBJ2-7, reads EAGVAQSPRYKIIEKRQSVAFWCNPISGHATLYWYQQILGQGPKLLIQFQNNGVVDDSQLPKDRFSAERLKGVDSTLKIQPAKLEDSAVYLCASTRRPSYEQYFGPGTRLTVT.

This clone has a single count. The V and J genes are TRBV11-3 and TRBJ2-1; a weak D match, TRBD2 (5 bases). Trimming cost V 4 bases and J 8 bases, with 9 bases left between them. The length of the CDR3 is 12 residues. Per germline, CDR1 SGHNT and CDR2 YENEEA. CDR3 DNA sequence: TGTGCCAGCAGCTCCACTAGGTATGAGCAGTTCTTC. Translation: CASSSTRYEQFF.

This chain connects TRBV28 to TRBJ2-7; D possibly corresponds to TRBD1 (6 bases). Germline V CDR1 and CDR2: MDHEN, SYDVKM. V gave up 4 bases and J gave up 2 bases, with 12 bases separating them. The CDR3 has 14 amino acids. The CDR3 DNA reads as TGTGCCAGCAGTTCGGGACAACTTCCCTACGAGCAGTACTTC. It specifies CASSSGQLPYEQYF.

The chain links TRBV5-1 to TRBJ2-3; 7 nucleotides agree with TRBD2. The germline V gene encodes CDR1 SGHRS and CDR2 YFSETQ. After removal of 0 bases from V and 2 bases from J, the junction contained 6 bases not matched to a gene. This CDR3 has 16 residues. The CDR3 loop reads CASSLGASGFTDTQYF. The CDR3 DNA follows: TGCGCCAGCAGCTTGGGGGCTAGCGGTTTCACAGATACGCAGTATTTT.

This clone came up many times. J is TRBJ2-7 and V is TRBV5-4, with a possible D match to TRBD2 (7 bases). Germline V lookup: CDR1 SGHNT, CDR2 YYREEE (reference sequence). The length of the CDR3 is 15 residues. Trimming pared 4 bases from V and 0 bases from J, leaving 14 bases between. The CDR3 DNA sequence: TGTGCCAGCAGCAGGGGGGGCAGGAGCTCCTACGAGCAGTACTTC. Translation: CASSRGGRSSYEQYF.

J is TRBJ2-7 and V is TRBV28; D might be TRBD2 (5 bases). Trimming removed 6 bases at V and 4 bases at J, with 13 bases between. Germline V gives CDR1 MDHEN, CDR2 SYDVKM. This CDR3 is built from 13 residues. This CDR3 reads CASSLGSKYEQYF. CDR3 nucleotide sequence: TGTGCCAGCAGCCTGGGGAGCAAATACGAGCAGTACTTC.

This clone was detected a few times. This CDR3 reads CASSISGRAYNEQFF. The DNA of the CDR3 is TGTGCCAGTAGTATAAGCGGGAGGGCCTACAATGAGCAGTTCTTC. V gene TRBV19 combines with J gene TRBJ2-1, with TRBD2 matching 10 bases. This CDR3 is built from 15 residues. J was trimmed by 2 bases and V by 2 bases; bases with no gene match: 0. In germline, CDR1 is LNHDA, CDR2 SQIVND (reference sequence).

The chain combines TRBV5-4 with TRBJ2-2; 8 bases match TRBD2. The length of the CDR3 is 15 residues. Looked up from germline, CDR1 is SGHNT and CDR2 is YYREEE (reference sequence). Unmatched junction bases numbered 8, after V lost 4 bases and J lost 6 bases. CDR3 DNA sequence: TGTGCCAGCAGCGCGGGGACTAGAGAGGCCGGGGAGCTGTTTTTT. It codes for CASSAGTREAGELFF.

The count of this clone is one. At one boundary the junction diverges from the germline segment, which might be a read error. The rearrangement joins TRBV11-2 to TRBJ2-7; the D gene is possibly TRBD1 (6 bases). CDR3 length: 15 amino acids. Germline V gene lookup returns CDR1 SGHAT and CDR2 FQNNGV. CDR3 nucleotide sequence: TGTGCCAGCAGCTTAGTGGGCAGGGGCTCCAACGAGCAGTACTTC. Its protein is CASSLVGRGSNEQYF. The entire variable domain, with the rest obtained from reference TRBV11-2 and TRBJ2-7, is as follows: EAGVAQSPRYKIIEKRQSVAFWCNPISGHATLYWYQQILGQGPKLLIQFQNNGVVDDSQLPKDRFSAERLKGVDSTLKIQPAKLEDSAVYLCASSLVGRGSNEQYFGPGTRLTVT.

The chain employs TRBV10-1 and TRBJ2-4; TRBD1 aligns across 8 bases. The CDR3 runs to 16 residues. Germline assignment: CDR1 WNHNN and CDR2 SYGVQD (reference sequence). Trimming cost V 7 bases and J 2 bases; bases outside gene matches: 10. CDR3 loop: CASNPGQEGSKNIQYF. CDR3 sequence (DNA): TGCGCCAGCAATCCGGGACAGGAGGGTTCCAAAAACATTCAGTACTTC.

The chain joins TRBV13 to TRBJ2-2; 7 bases map to TRBD2. Germline CDR1 and CDR2: PRHDT and FYEKMQ (reference sequence). This CDR3 is built from 17 residues. J lost 9 bases, V lost 2 bases, and 15 bases had no gene match. CDR3 nucleotides: TGTGCCAGCAGCTTATCGGGGGGAACGATGTTCCGTAGGGAGCTGTTTTTT. Translation: CASSLSGGTMFRRELFF.

This rearrangement joins TRBV19 to TRBJ1-2; D is undetermined. The V end was cut by 6 bases, the J end by 0 bases, with 14 bases between. This CDR3 is 15 amino acids long. Germline-derived CDR1 and CDR2 are LNHDA and SQIVND (reference sequence). As DNA, the CDR3 is TGTGCCAGTAGCCCGCGGGAAGCTCCTAACTATGGCTACACCTTC. Amino acids: CASSPREAPNYGYTF.

This clone was counted once. The chain has TRBV10-3 and TRBJ2-2, with D possibly being TRBD1 (6 bases). V lost 6 bases, J lost 7 bases, and 21 bases lay in between. The CDR3 length is 16 residues. Looked up from germline, CDR1 is ENHRY and CDR2 is SYGVKD. In DNA form, the CDR3 reads TGTGCCATCAGCCCAGATACGACAGGTCAAGGCGGGGAGCTGTTTTTT. Its translation is CAISPDTTGQGGELFF.

In its sample, this clone was seen once. The chain is built from TRBV15 and TRBJ2-5; 9 bases agree with TRBD1. The CDR3 extends over 16 amino acids. Germline lookup yields CDR1 LNHNV and CDR2 YYDKDF (reference sequence). J lost 2 bases, V lost 5 bases, and 9 bases had no gene match. CDR3 in amino acids: CATSSQDRGGQETQYF. Here the CDR3 DNA reads TGTGCCACCAGCTCCCAGGACAGGGGAGGGCAAGAGACCCAGTACTTC.

The rearrangement joins TRBV13 to TRBJ2-2, with 8 bases lining up with TRBD2. The junction had 9 bases not matched to a gene; V was cut back by 7 bases and J by 5 bases. CDR1 is PRHDT and CDR2 is FYEKMQ in the germline V gene (reference sequence). There are 15 residues in the CDR3. The CDR3 spells CASNSGGRLTGELFF. CDR3 nucleotides: TGTGCCAGCAACAGCGGGGGAAGGCTAACCGGGGAGCTGTTTTTT.

The sample holds one count of this clone. The chain carries TRBV19 and TRBJ1-1; D might be TRBD1 (5 bases). This CDR3 contains 14 residues. CDR1 is LNHDA, CDR2 SQIVND, per germline (reference sequence). Between the trimmed V and J ends, which lost 6 bases and 5 bases, there was a span of 16 bases. The CDR3 coding sequence is TGTGCCAGTAGCCCCAAGGGTGGGGGGACTGAAGCTTTCTTT. This encodes CASSPKGGGTEAFF.

The chain is built from TRBV2 and TRBJ2-1; TRBD2 is a possible D gene (6 bases). Looked up from germline, CDR1 is SNHLY and CDR2 is FYNNEI. This CDR3 contains 15 residues. The V end lost 8 bases, the J end lost 7 bases, and 21 bases lay between the germline ends. CDR3 amino acids: CASDRGLNSQNEQFF. DNA for the CDR3: TGTGCCAGCGATCGGGGACTTAACTCACAGAATGAGCAGTTCTTC.

The gene calls are TRBV7-2 and TRBJ1-6; no clear D gene. Germline CDR1 reads SGHTA; CDR2 reads FQGNSA. V was cut by 6 bases and J by 10 bases, with 19 bases left in between. The CDR3 is 15 residues long. The CDR3 sequence is CASSLETEVYSPLHF. CDR3 coding DNA: TGTGCCAGCAGTCTAGAAACGGAAGTATACTCACCCCTCCACTTT.

V and J are TRBV6-2 or TRBV6-3 and TRBJ1-5; TRBD1 might be the D (5 bases). V lost 5 bases and J lost 7, with 24 bases in between. The CDR3 spans 17 residues. CDR1 and CDR2 from the germline V gene are MNHEY and SVGEGT. CDR3: CASSRGLRGGEEQPQHF. CDR3 in DNA: TGTGCCAGCAGTAGGGGCCTTAGAGGAGGGGAAGAACAGCCCCAGCATTTT.

This clone was counted a single time. The identical CDR3 is also encoded by other nucleotide sequences in the sample. The CDR3 is CASSRTGDTEAFF. The CDR3 region has the DNA TGTGCCAGCAGCAGAACAGGAGACACTGAAGCTTTCTTT. The V gene is TRBV9, the J gene TRBJ1-1; tentative D call: TRBD1 (5 bases). V was cut by 4 bases and J by 3 bases, with 10 bases left in between. CDR1 and CDR2 (germline): SGDLS, YYNGEE. The CDR3 spans 13 residues.

This clone was picked up one time. The V call is TRBV18, the J call TRBJ2-1; TRBD1 agrees at 12 bases. V dropped 3 bases and J dropped 8; count of bases not matched to a gene: 5. The CDR3 length is 15 residues. Germline V gene sequence: CDR1 KGHSH, CDR2 LQKENI. The CDR3 DNA is TGTGCCAGCTCACCCCCGGGACAGGGGGCCCATGAGCAGTTCTTC. Amino acid sequence: CASSPPGQGAHEQFF.